This TCR beta chain originates from a study of shared clonotypes between healthy human individuals. CDR1 and CDR2 from the germline V gene are SGHDN and FVKESK. V was pared by 2 bases and J by 4 bases, with 4 bases of the junction left unmatched. CDR3 length: 15 residues. TCRdb's copy holds only in-frame clones and misses some; the assay was immunoSEQ multiplex PCR. The data contain about 1 million clones, 65% to 75% of them seen just once; the ten biggest clones take up approximately 1.5%. Sequenced material: memory CD4+ T cells sorted from blood. This sample's subset: CD45RA-negative fraction. The clonotype comes from a man aged 18 to 30 in good health. The chain uses TRBV14 and TRBJ2-5, with 10 bases that match TRBD1. Here the CDR3 DNA reads TGTGCCAGCAGCCAATGGGACAGGGGCGGAGAGACCCAGTACTTC. It yields the protein CASSQWDRGGETQYF.